This TCR beta chain was obtained from a study of CD8 T cells in Susac syndrome. The RNA input was about 0.45 to 1 ug, and it was reverse transcribed with random hexamers. TCRdb fed the immunoSEQ multiplex PCR reads into MiXCR, producing one record per CDR3 protein. The table includes approximately 170,000 distinct CDR3 sequences, over 85% detected once. This clonotype is a singleton in its sample. V was cut by 2 bases and J by 0 bases, with 6 bases left in between. Germline CDR1 is SGHNT and CDR2 is YYREEE (reference sequence). The CDR3 contains 14 residues. The sequenced sample consisted of CD4+ T cells from PBMCs. The source of this sequence is a human donor in good health. The genes are TRBV5-4 and TRBJ1-3; the D is unclear. CDR3 residues: CASSFRDSGNTIYF. The CDR3 DNA is TGTGCCAGCAGCTTCCGTGACTCTGGAAACACCATATATTTT.